These 12 T cell receptor beta chains were all obtained from the same sample, sequenced in a study of shared T cell receptors in the human thymus. TCRdb's table, derived via immunoSEQ multiplex PCR, lists solely in-frame clones and lacks some. The sample yields about 610,000 clones, roughly 90% seen once. Separately, the same data were catalogued under a study of human thymus T cells.

The sample consisted of thymocytes. These receptors all stem from a boy less than two years old with a congenital heart defect.

The chain is built from TRBV6-1 and TRBJ2-7; possibly TRBD1 for D (6 bases). Per germline, CDR1 MNHNS and CDR2 SASEGT. Trimming removed 7 bases at V and 3 bases at J, with 10 bases between. The CDR3 has 12 residues. This CDR3 reads CASIGQIYEQYF. Here the CDR3 DNA reads TGTGCCAGCATCGGACAGATCTACGAGCAGTACTTC.

The chain carries TRBV4-2 and TRBJ2-5, with 8 bases matching TRBD2. The trim removed 3 bases at V and 5 bases at J, leaving 8 bases unmatched. The CDR3 is 15 residues long. The germline CDR1 and CDR2 sequences are LGHNA and YNFKEQ. CDR3: CASSHRSGMGETQYF. CDR3 bases: TGTGCCAGCAGCCACCGTAGCGGGATGGGGGAGACCCAGTACTTC.

J is TRBJ1-1 and V is TRBV6-1; perhaps TRBD1 as D (5 bases). V dropped 8 bases and J dropped 1 base, with 11 bases sitting between them. The CDR3 has 13 amino acids. Germline lookup yields CDR1 MNHNS and CDR2 SASEGT. The DNA for the CDR3 is TGTGCCAGCGGGGTAGGACAGAACACTGAAGCTTTCTTT. Translation gives CASGVGQNTEAFF.

The chain combines TRBV7-9 with TRBJ2-7; 9 bases match TRBD1. Germline V gene data show CDR1 as SEHNR and CDR2 as FQNEAQ (reference sequence). V lost 10 bases to trimming and J lost 4 bases; unmatched junction nucleotides: 11. This CDR3 has 14 amino acids. As DNA, the CDR3 is TGTGCCACCCGGAGCGGACAGGGGTTTTACGAGCAGTACTTC. It is translated as CATRSGQGFYEQYF.

J is TRBJ1-5 and V is TRBV27, with TRBD1 as a possible D gene (6 bases). This CDR3 is built from 16 residues. Germline CDR1 MNHEY, CDR2 SMNVEV (reference sequence). V dropped 5 bases and J dropped 0 bases, with 14 bases sitting between them. CDR3 protein: CASSPRGAGSNQPQHF. The CDR3 DNA sequence: TGTGCCAGCAGTCCCCGGGGGGCAGGTAGCAATCAGCCCCAGCATTTT.

The chain couples TRBV28 to TRBJ2-7, with TRBD1 as a possible D gene (6 bases). The CDR3 spans 14 residues. Germline-derived CDR1 and CDR2 are MDHEN and SYDVKM. The V end lost 5 bases, the J end lost 0 bases, and 11 bases lay between the germline ends. Here the CDR3 reads CASSPDRISYEQYF. The CDR3 DNA is TGTGCCAGCAGTCCGGACAGAATCTCCTACGAGCAGTACTTC. Together with reference TRBV28 and TRBJ2-7, the CDR3 gives the full variable domain: DVKVTQSSRYLVKRTGEKVFLECVQDMDHENMFWYRQDPGLGLRLIYFSYDVKMKEKGDIPEGYSVSREKKERFSLILESASTNQTSMYLCASSPDRISYEQYFGPGTRLTVT.

In this sample, this clone turned up a few times. V usage is TRBV6-4 and J usage is TRBJ1-3, with a tentative D call TRBD1 (6 bases). This CDR3 has 17 amino acids. CDR1 is MRHNA, CDR2 SNTAGT, per germline. Trimming took off 2 bases at V and 4 bases at J, with 18 bases between the two ends. CDR3 bases: TGTGCCAGCAGTGACGCCCCGACAGGTACGGTCGGAAACACCATATATTTT. Translating it yields CASSDAPTGTVGNTIYF.

V and J are TRBV7-6 and TRBJ2-1; 8 bases fit TRBD2. V dropped 4 bases and J dropped 6; count of bases not matched to a gene: 11. The germline V gene encodes CDR1 SGHVS and CDR2 FNYEAQ. The CDR3 covers 16 residues. CDR3: CASSSSGGASLNEQFF. CDR3 in DNA: TGTGCCAGCAGCTCAAGCGGGGGAGCCTCCCTCAATGAGCAGTTCTTC.

The sample holds one count of this clone. The genes are TRBV10-3 and TRBJ2-5; 10 nucleotides agree with TRBD2. The J call may be faulty, since TRBJ2-7 better matches the DNA end. The CDR3 consists of 17 residues. Looked up from germline, CDR1 is ENHRY and CDR2 is SYGVKD. The CDR3 nucleotides are TGTGCCATCAGTGAGAGAATGGCTAGCGGGAGTGCGTACGAGCAGTACTTC. As protein: CAISERMASGSAYEQYF.

The V gene is TRBV7-8, the J gene TRBJ2-4; tentative D call: TRBD1 (5 bases). The length of the CDR3 is 17 residues. From germline, CDR1 is SGHVS and CDR2 FQNEAQ. V was pared by 1 base and J by 0 bases, with 13 bases between. The CDR3 sequence: CASSLGQLRGAKNIQYF. The CDR3 coding sequence is TGTGCCAGCAGCTTAGGACAGTTAAGGGGAGCCAAAAACATTCAGTACTTC. The full variable domain, with the rest looked up from reference TRBV7-8 and TRBJ2-4, is GAGVSQSPRYKVAKRGQDVALRCDPISGHVSLFWYQQALGQGPEFLTYFQNEAQLDKSGLPSDRFFAERPEGSVSTLKIQRTQQEDSAVYLCASSLGQLRGAKNIQYFGAGTRLSVL.

This clone showed up just once. The chain joins TRBV5-1 to TRBJ2-3; the D gene is possibly TRBD2 (6 bases). This CDR3 spans 15 amino acids. V dropped 0 bases and J dropped 5 bases, with 13 bases sitting between them. The germline CDR1 and CDR2 sequences are SGHRS and YFSETQ. The CDR3 is CASSLVGSGRDTQYF. DNA for the CDR3: TGCGCCAGCAGCTTGGTGGGTAGCGGCCGAGATACGCAGTATTTT.

The chain links TRBV6-1 to TRBJ2-7; 9 bases align to TRBD2. The V gene's germline CDR1 is MNHNS and CDR2 SASEGT. The CDR3 is 15 amino acids. The J segment lost 0 bases and the V segment lost 4 bases, leaving 4 bases of the junction unmatched. CDR3 sequence: CASSVLAGHSYEQYF. The CDR3 DNA reads as TGTGCCAGCAGTGTCCTAGCGGGGCACTCCTACGAGCAGTACTTC.